This T cell receptor beta chain was obtained from a study of T cell repertoires in cytomegalovirus infection. Study-wide results and limits: The response measured ex vivo was dominated by TCR beta clonotypes (HLA-C-restricted and CMV-specific).

CDR1 and CDR2 (germline): MNHNY, SVGAGI (reference sequence). V lost 4 bases and J lost 6, with 19 bases in between. The CDR3 runs to 16 residues. TCRdb analysed the reads with MiXCR anew, one entry per CDR3 protein. Of about 900,000 distinct CDR3 sequences in the sample, around 32% were seen once. In the case of this clonotype: The antigen is undetermined.

The V gene is TRBV6-6, the J gene TRBJ2-1; D is perhaps TRBD2 (5 bases). This TCR was sampled from a human donor in good health (CMV status not recorded). Some clones in this sample may be carry-over from other donors' samples. The source material was cultured CD8+ T cells from PBMCs, sampled from culture after CMV antigen stimulation. In DNA, the CDR3 is TGTGCCAGCAGTTTGGCGGGCAGAGTCCACACCAATGAGCAGTTCTTC. Protein product: CASSLAGRVHTNEQFF.